This T cell receptor (beta chain) was captured in a study of blood T cell repertoires in COVID-19. Across the whole study: The United States, Italy and Spain supplied acute and convalescent COVID-19 samples. Sources were T cells, B-cell-depleted T cells, or PBMCs; the material itself was cDNA or gDNA.

Here immunoSEQ multiplex PCR was the method, and the copy in TCRdb shows in-frame clones only, minus some. Of approximately 70,000 clones in the sample, approximately 90% were seen once. Germline V gene sequence: CDR1 SGHRS, CDR2 YFSETQ. The CDR3 runs to 15 residues. The V end was cut by 1 base, the J end by 5 bases, with 16 bases between. The TCR was taken from a woman aged 55 to 70 with active COVID-19. The chain combines TRBV5-1 with TRBJ2-7; D might be TRBD2 (6 bases). Sample: peripheral blood. As DNA, the CDR3 is TGCGCCAGCAGCTTGCGTGGCGGGACGGAAGACGAGCAGTACTTC. This gives the protein CASSLRGGTEDEQYF.